This TCR beta chain comes out of a study of T cells in Graves' hyperthyroidism and ophthalmopathy. Pregnant or lactating patients were excluded, as were those with uncontrolled infection or other autoimmune disease. Clinicians diagnosed patients from clinical symptoms, serum thyroxine and TRAb, thyroid ultrasound and orbital computed tomography. PBMCs came from 9 to 10 ml fresh peripheral blood. Using RNA transcripts as the source, TCR beta CDR3 regions were amplified. Carried out on the TCR CDR3, a first-round RT-PCR used the HTBI primer set. TCRdb recomputed calls from the multiplex PCR reads with MiXCR, one row per CDR3 protein. The sample carries hundreds of thousands of distinct CDR3 sequences, around 16% recorded once. The CDR3 covers 15 residues. Germline V gene sequence: CDR1 WNHNN, CDR2 SYGVQD (reference sequence). Germline trimming cut 10 bases from V and 4 bases from J; bases unmatched to any gene: 14.

Sequences were obtained from blood. The V call is TRBV10-1, the J call TRBJ2-3; 7 bases map to TRBD1. The clonotype originates from a woman aged 40-49 years with Graves' ophthalmopathy. Here the CDR3 DNA reads TGCGCCACCTTCCAAACCGGGACAGAGGCAGATACGCAGTATTTT. This encodes CATFQTGTEADTQYF.